This T cell receptor (beta chain) was sequenced in a study of T-cell memory formation after mild COVID-19 (dated by TCRdb to about 2021). Concerning the study at large: TCR sequence clusters from the two donors were largely donor specific. Two young, previously healthy adult volunteers, one female and one male, were included in the cohort. T-cell clones expanding and contracting after mild COVID-19 in two donors were tracked by longitudinal TCRalpha and TCRbeta repertoire sequencing. The paper's findings and limits, for the study overall: Some responding clones were detected in pre-infection memory, which suggested that pre-existing cross-reactive memory T cells had joined the SARS-CoV-2 response. The second-wave clones that peaked on day 37 were not confirmed to be SARS-CoV-2 specific. Contracting CD4+ clones appeared mostly in the CM and EM memory subsets, whereas CD8+ clones were enriched in EMRA. Only a couple of mild cases were covered in the study, and larger cohorts including severe cases with pre-infection samples were considered necessary. From day 15 to 85, contracting clones showed balanced CD4/CD8 phenotypes, whereas a second wave of clones that expanded from day 15 to 37 leaned towards CD4+.

Ficoll-Paque density gradient centrifugation was the method used to isolate PBMCs. Remarks on this clonotype: What antigen it recognizes has not been identified. Within one base of it there is no much larger clone, and no base qualities were kept.

TCRdb lists the instrument as Illumina NovaSeq 6000. cDNA libraries for TCRalpha and TCRbeta were prepared by 5'RACE using constant-segment primers, with sample barcodes and unique molecular identifiers added. Trizol reagent was used to extract RNA from every sample. Libraries were amplified in two PCR steps, with a second sample barcode and Illumina TruSeq adapters added in the second step. Libraries were sequenced on an Illumina NovaSeq with 2 x 150 bp paired-end reads. The study's processing was this. With migec v1.2.7, reads were demultiplexed and then collapsed into UMI-guided consensus sequences. Using mixcr v2.1.11, UMI consensuses were aligned to TRA and TRB V and J templates and then assembled into clonotypes. Expanded or contracted clonotypes were those called significant by both edgeR and NoisET, with noise models trained on biological replicates. For edgeR calls, the cutoffs were a false discovery rate-adjusted p below 0.01 and a log2 fold-change threshold of 1. PCA with hierarchical clustering of max-normalized trajectories of the 1000 most abundant clonotypes was used as exploratory dynamics analysis. Each responding clone was given a CD4 or CD8 phenotype based on the CD4+ and CD8+ repertoires, which had been sequenced separately. In TCRdb, the public reads were trimmed at Q25 with fastp and aligned with MiXCR, with productive beta chains retained. Rows merge per CDR3 protein into single entries with the most common DNA and genes. It is TCRdb's table, rather than the study itself, that gives the V and J calls and clone size. The sample has around 510,000 distinct CDR3 sequences on record, about 20% of them singletons. In total, the top ten clones hold approximately 8.4% of the sample.

At the junction V is shortened by 2 bases and J by 6 bases; bases outside the gene matches: 8. CDR1 SGHRS and CDR2 YFSETQ were looked up in the germline V gene. The CDR3, cysteine through phenylalanine, is 17 amino acids long. Here the CDR3 DNA is all that survives: 51 bases in frame from base 1. The chain employs TRBV5-1 and TRBJ2-3; 14 of the junction bases match TRBD2. Sequencing was carried out using PBMCs or a T cell subset sorted from them (not recorded which). This receptor was identified in an adult woman who had mild COVID-19 (a few samples of this study predate the infection). The sample titles of this study are shuffled in the database, so cell type and time point are left out; the donor was told from shared clones. The DNA is TGCGCCAGCAGCTTAAGACTAGCGGGGGGGCCTCCGGATACGCAGTATTTT. This codes for CASSLRLAGGPPDTQYF.